The 27 T cell receptor beta chains reported below all come from one sample, sequenced in a study. TCRdb itself ran the 5' RACE reads through MiXCR, one entry per CDR3 protein. The data contain about 62,000 distinct CDR3 sequences, around 30% of them seen just once; the ten biggest clones take up around 2.5%. Sequenced input: tumor-infiltrating naive CD4+ T cells sorted from the breast tumor. Subset: naive CD4+ T cells, CD4+CD45RA+CD25-. All receptors derive from a female donor with breast cancer.

V and J are TRBV6-1 and TRBJ2-5; 9 bases match TRBD1. CDR3 length: 13 residues. Trimming at V came to 6 bases and at J to 4 bases, leaving 3 bases not matched to a gene. In germline, CDR1 is MNHNS, CDR2 SASEGT. CDR3 sequence: CASRGQGRETQYF. The CDR3 DNA sequence: TGTGCCAGCAGGGGACAGGGACGAGAGACCCAGTACTTC.

The gene calls are TRBV6-6 and TRBJ1-4, with no clear D. V shed 6 bases and J shed 2 bases, with 13 bases lying between them. This CDR3 spans 15 amino acids. Germline V gene lookup returns CDR1 MNHNY and CDR2 SVGAGI (reference sequence). The CDR3 sequence: CASSLRPGTNEKLFF. CDR3 in DNA: TGTGCCAGCAGCTTACGACCGGGCACTAATGAAAAACTGTTTTTT.

The chain carries TRBV27 and TRBJ2-7, with D perhaps given as TRBD1 or TRBD2 (6 bases each). Germline values: CDR1 MNHEY, CDR2 SMNVEV (reference sequence). V was pared by 3 bases and J by 4 bases, with 13 bases between. This CDR3 comprises 14 residues. In DNA form, the CDR3 reads TGTGCCAGCAGTTTGGGGGGCTACAGGTACGAGCAGTACTTC. It specifies CASSLGGYRYEQYF.

Comments on this clonotype: One base away lies a much larger clone, so this may be a sequencing read error. This rearrangement joins TRBV9 to TRBJ2-7, with D tentatively TRBD1 (5 bases). V dropped 4 bases and J dropped 12 bases, with 26 bases sitting between them. This CDR3 spans 15 amino acids. CDR1 and CDR2 from the germline V gene are SGDLS and YYNGEE. The CDR3 loop reads CASSPHGQGMIARYF. The CDR3 bases are TGTGCCAGCAGCCCCCATGGCCAGGGCATGATTGCGCGGTACTTC.

This clonotype came up a few times. The V and J genes are TRBV7-2 and TRBJ2-1, with D uncertain. Trimming shortened V by 5 bases and J by 3 bases, and 11 bases separated the two germline ends. Germline values: CDR1 SGHTA, CDR2 FQGNSA. The CDR3 runs 14 residues. The CDR3 sequence: CASSTPPSYNEQFF. The CDR3 region has the DNA TGTGCCAGCAGCACACCCCCCAGCTACAATGAGCAGTTCTTC.

This clonotype was detected only a few times. The V call is TRBV5-1, the J call TRBJ2-7; 7 bases match TRBD2. This CDR3 is 15 amino acids long. Looked up from germline, CDR1 is SGHRS and CDR2 is YFSETQ. After removal of 3 bases from V and 3 bases from J, the junction contained 9 bases not matched to a gene. CDR3 nucleotide sequence: TGCGCCAGCAGCTCCTCAGCGGGGAGAGTCTACGAGCAGTACTTC. It codes for CASSSSAGRVYEQYF.

This clonotype was counted between two and nine times. V gene TRBV6-1 combines with J gene TRBJ1-2; D ambiguous. In germline, CDR1 is MNHNS, CDR2 SASEGT. The CDR3 extends over 11 amino acids. Trimming pared 7 bases from V and 4 bases from J, leaving 7 bases between. The CDR3 is CASKSVYGYTF. The DNA of the CDR3 is TGTGCCAGCAAGAGCGTCTATGGCTACACCTTC.

This clonotype is termed medium-sized. The chain couples TRBV29-1 to TRBJ2-1; D remains ambiguous. The CDR3 has 14 amino acids. Deletions cut 2 bases from V and 2 bases from J, with 10 bases between. Germline V lookup: CDR1 SQVTM, CDR2 ANQGSEA. The CDR3 loop reads CSVELGQPYNEQFF. CDR3 coding DNA: TGCAGCGTTGAATTGGGCCAGCCCTACAATGAGCAGTTCTTC.

CDR3 in amino acids: CGGQGGVEGYTF. The CDR3 bases are TGTGGGGGACAGGGGGGAGTTGAGGGCTACACCTTC. The chain links TRBV6-1 to TRBJ1-2, with 11 bases matching TRBD1. This CDR3 has 12 residues. Germline V gene lookup returns CDR1 MNHNS and CDR2 SASEGT.

This clonotype was detected a few times. The chain joins TRBV7-9 to TRBJ2-1; the match to TRBD2 covers 13 bases. With V trimmed by 4 bases and J by 7 bases, 7 bases remained unmatched. From germline, CDR1 is SEHNR and CDR2 FQNEAQ (reference sequence). The CDR3 covers 16 residues. The CDR3, as DNA: TGTGCCAGCAGCTATCCCCGGACTAGCGGGAGAAATGAGCAGTTCTTC. Translation: CASSYPRTSGRNEQFF. Using reference TRBV7-9 and TRBJ2-1 for the parts outside the CDR3, the full variable domain is DTGVSQNPRHKITKRGQNVTFRCDPISEHNRLYWYRQTLGQGPEFLTYFQNEAQLEKSRLLSDRFSAERPKGSFSTLEIQRTEQGDSAMYLCASSYPRTSGRNEQFFGPGTRLTVL.

The rearrangement uses TRBV5-1 and TRBJ2-7; TRBD2 is a possible D gene (7 bases). The CDR3 spans 16 residues. The V gene's germline CDR1 is SGHRS and CDR2 YFSETQ. V lost 4 bases and J 4 bases, leaving 21 bases between the germline ends. The CDR3 bases are TGCGCCAGCAGCCCGGGGGGCGGGAATACCCTTTACGAGCAGTACTTC. The encoded protein is CASSPGGGNTLYEQYF.

This clonotype was seen many times. Here the CDR3 DNA reads TGTGCCAGCAGTTACATGGCAGTCGAAGCTTTCTTT. Protein product: CASSYMAVEAFF. The chain has TRBV6-2 or TRBV6-3 and TRBJ1-1, with no clear D. Germline V gene data show CDR1 as MNHEY and CDR2 as SVGEGT. V was shortened by 2 bases and J by 8 bases, with 9 bases between the two germline ends. The CDR3 length is 12 residues.

This CDR3 is CASSLTSGSSQETQYF. CDR3 DNA: TGTGCCAGCAGCTTGACTAGCGGGAGCTCCCAAGAGACCCAGTACTTC. V gene TRBV5-4 combines with J gene TRBJ2-5, with 11 bases matching TRBD2. With 1 base clipped from V and 1 base from J, the junction kept 3 bases outside the gene matches. Germline CDR1 reads SGHNT; CDR2 reads YYREEE (reference sequence). The CDR3 runs 16 residues.

This clonotype was seen more than once but under ten times. V and J are TRBV7-2 and TRBJ2-7; 7 nucleotides agree with TRBD1. This CDR3 has 14 amino acids. From germline, CDR1 is SGHTA and CDR2 FQGNSA. The trim removed 5 bases at V and 3 bases at J, leaving 7 bases unmatched. The chain's CDR3 is CASSPRQGGYEQYF. The CDR3 bases are TGTGCCAGCAGCCCCCGACAGGGCGGCTACGAGCAGTACTTC.

This clonotype occurred a few times. The rearrangement links TRBV6-2 or TRBV6-3 to TRBJ2-5, with TRBD2 identical over 10 bases. With 6 bases clipped from V and 5 bases from J, the junction kept 12 bases outside the gene matches. The CDR3 contains 16 residues. Germline CDR1 is MNHEY and CDR2 is SVGEGT. CDR3: CASRDPLAGSRETQYF. The DNA of the CDR3 is TGTGCCAGCAGGGATCCACTAGCGGGGAGTAGGGAGACCCAGTACTTC.

This clonotype was observed a few times. The chain couples TRBV2 to TRBJ2-1; 10 bases are a match to TRBD2. The CDR3 runs 15 residues. In germline, CDR1 is SNHLY, CDR2 FYNNEI. J was trimmed by 9 bases and V by 3 bases; bases with no gene match: 8. This chain's CDR3 is CASSEGLAGVAEQFF. The CDR3 nucleotides read TGTGCCAGCAGTGAGGGGCTAGCGGGAGTCGCTGAGCAGTTCTTC.

The V gene is TRBV6-2 or TRBV6-3, the J gene TRBJ2-3; weak D call: TRBD2 (6 bases). The V end lost 7 bases, the J end lost 6 bases, and 20 bases lay between the germline ends. The V gene's germline CDR1 is MNHEY and CDR2 SVGEGT. CDR3 length: 15 residues. The CDR3 sequence: CASKRFSGALDTQYF. CDR3 DNA: TGTGCCAGCAAGCGGTTTAGCGGAGCCTTGGATACGCAGTATTTT.

This clonotype was observed a handful of times. The genes are TRBV5-1 and TRBJ1-1; perhaps TRBD1 as D (5 bases). The germline V and J ends were trimmed by 1 base and 4 bases, with 11 bases remaining between them. CDR3 length: 14 residues. The germline V gene encodes CDR1 SGHRS and CDR2 YFSETQ. CDR3 nucleotides: TGCGCCAGCAGCTTGAACACAGGAGGCACTGAAGCTTTCTTT. It translates to CASSLNTGGTEAFF.

This clonotype showed up just a few times. V is TRBV20-1 and J is TRBJ2-7; tentative D call: TRBD2 (6 bases). V lost 3 bases, J lost 3 bases, and 6 bases lay in between. The CDR3 is 11 amino acids. Germline values: CDR1 DFQATT, CDR2 SNEGSKA (reference sequence). The CDR3 sequence: CSASGSYEQYF. CDR3 in DNA: TGCAGTGCTAGCGGGAGCTACGAGCAGTACTTC.

This clonotype has a count of ten or more. The chain combines TRBV7-2 with TRBJ2-1; TRBD2 agrees at 9 bases. Trimming took 4 bases from V and 9 from J; bases not matched to a gene: 13. Germline values: CDR1 SGHTA, CDR2 FQGNSA. This CDR3 region has 16 residues. The CDR3 nucleotides read TGTGCCAGCAGCTATCGTTCGGGCGGGGGGGCCCTTGAGCAGTTCTTC. Protein sequence: CASSYRSGGGALEQFF.

This rearrangement joins TRBV5-6 to TRBJ2-5; 7 nucleotides agree with TRBD2. Germline assignment: CDR1 SGHDT and CDR2 YYEEEE. The length of the CDR3 is 16 residues. With 1 base clipped from V and 5 bases from J, the junction kept 11 bases outside the gene matches. The CDR3 reads CASSLLASGSRETQYF. CDR3 nucleotide sequence: TGTGCCAGCAGCTTGTTGGCTAGCGGAAGTAGGGAGACCCAGTACTTC. Combining the CDR3 with reference TRBV5-6 and TRBJ2-5 gives the whole variable domain DAGVTQSPTHLIKTRGQQVTLRCSPKSGHDTVSWYQQALGQGPQFIFQYYEEEERQRGNFPDRFSGHQFPNYSSELNVNALLLGDSALYLCASSLLASGSRETQYFGPGTRLLVL.

This clonotype has more than one count but fewer than ten. The chain is built from TRBV28 and TRBJ2-1, with 11 bases matching TRBD2. J lost 3 bases, V lost 2 bases, and 9 bases had no gene match. CDR3 size: 18 residues. In germline, CDR1 is MDHEN, CDR2 SYDVKM. The chain's CDR3 is CASSLHTLAGGLYNEQFF. In DNA, the CDR3 is TGTGCCAGCAGTTTACATACGTTAGCGGGAGGGCTCTACAATGAGCAGTTCTTC.

This clonotype was recorded at least ten times. The chain joins TRBV9 to TRBJ2-3; D ambiguous. The V gene lost 0 bases and the J gene lost 3 bases, with 5 bases spanning the gap. The germline V gene encodes CDR1 SGDLS and CDR2 YYNGEE. The CDR3 totals 13 residues. The CDR3 nucleotides read TGTGCCAGCAGCGTAGTGGGAACAGATACGCAGTATTTT. Translated, it gives CASSVVGTDTQYF.

There are a few counts of this clonotype. This chain links TRBV7-6 with TRBJ2-1; D not certain. Germline loops: CDR1 SGHVS, CDR2 FNYEAQ. V lost 1 base, J lost 2 bases, and 9 bases lay in between. This CDR3 is 15 amino acids long. The CDR3 loop reads CASSLGKGPYNEQFF. The CDR3 nucleotides are TGTGCCAGCAGCTTAGGGAAGGGCCCCTACAATGAGCAGTTCTTC.

This clonotype was counted only a few times. The J gene is TRBJ2-5, the V gene TRBV15; D ambiguous. CDR1 and CDR2 (germline): LNHNV, YYDKDF (reference sequence). V dropped 4 bases and J dropped 9 bases, with 15 bases sitting between them. CDR3 length: 13 residues. The CDR3 coding sequence is TGTGCCACCAGCAACACAGATGCCCGCGCCCAGTACTTC. Translating it yields CATSNTDARAQYF. The full variable domain, completed using reference TRBV15 and TRBJ2-5, is DAMVIQNPRYQVTQFGKPVTLSCSQTLNHNVMYWYQQKSSQAPKLLFHYYDKDFNNEADTPDNFQSRRPNTSFCFLDIRSPGLGDTAMYLCATSNTDARAQYFGPGTRLLVL.

This clonotype was counted at least ten times. The J gene is TRBJ1-3, the V gene TRBV7-2, with 7 bases matching TRBD1. With 5 bases clipped from V and 5 bases from J, the junction kept 6 bases outside the gene matches. Germline V lookup: CDR1 SGHTA, CDR2 FQGNSA. The CDR3 totals 14 residues. CDR3 loop: CASSQRQGRNTIYF. CDR3 nucleotides: TGTGCCAGCAGCCAAAGACAGGGCAGAAACACCATATATTTT.

This clonotype was counted between two and nine times. The gene calls are TRBV29-1 and TRBJ2-1; maybe TRBD2 (6 bases). The CDR3 sequence is 15 residues long. The V gene lost 8 bases and the J gene lost 4 bases, with 21 bases spanning the gap. Germline V gene lookup returns CDR1 SQVTM and CDR2 ANQGSEA. The CDR3 protein is CSIKTPGRRYNEQFF. The CDR3 nucleotides are TGCAGCATTAAAACCCCAGGGAGGAGGTACAATGAGCAGTTCTTC.